This T cell receptor beta chain was identified during a study of blood T cells in healthy people across ages. General study results and limits: Estimated diversity, derived from one million T cells, was regarded as an underestimate. Significant beta diversity loss was already apparent by age approximately 38, declining roughly linearly. No one knew whether donors had CMV, which possibly confounded expanded clonotype changes.

The CDR3 sequence is 16 residues long. Germline V lookup: CDR1 SGHNT, CDR2 YENEEA. V lost 5 bases to trimming and J lost 0 bases; unmatched junction nucleotides: 7. Combining a sample-barcoded 5' primer with a J-beta primer mix, a second PCR ran for 7 to 11 cycles. The yield of each sample was at least 2.5 million CDR3-containing paired-end reads. TCRdb used MiXCR to reprocess the 5' RACE reads, holding one entry per CDR3 protein. The table records about 970,000 distinct CDR3 sequences, roughly half of them present only once. For this clonotype: Its antigen is not known.

This chain uses TRBV11-3 with TRBJ2-1; 7 nucleotides match TRBD2. The source of this sequence is a woman aged 55 to 70 in good health. Sample: blood. For the CDR3, the DNA is TGTGCCAGCAGCCCCTGGACTAGTCGCTCCTACAATGAGCAGTTCTTC. Residues: CASSPWTSRSYNEQFF. Supplemented by reference TRBV11-3 and TRBJ2-1, the full variable domain reads EAGVVQSPRYKIIEKKQPVAFWCNPISGHNTLYWYLQNLGQGPELLIRYENEEAVDDSQLPKDRFSAERLKGVDSTLKIQPAELGDSAVYLCASSPWTSRSYNEQFFGPGTRLTVL.